The 17 T cell receptor beta chains reported below all come from one sample, sequenced in a study of T-cell reconstitution after alpha-beta-depleted transplantation in children. The authors prepared the TCRbeta library with unique molecular identifiers. TCRdb called the PCR reads again in MiXCR, with one record for every CDR3 protein. The sample holds 200,000 to 250,000 distinct CDR3 sequences; around 9.9% are singletons and the top ten take 28%. Here the sequenced sample was PBMCs, taken before TCRalphabeta/CD19-depleted stem cell transplant. These receptors were obtained from a child younger than two with acute myeloid leukemia, due to receive a stem cell transplant.

With respect to this clonotype: A clone one base away is much larger, so this may be a read error. The V gene is TRBV9, the J gene TRBJ2-3; unclear D gene. V lost 3 bases and J lost 4, with 9 bases in between. The CDR3 runs 13 residues. In germline, CDR1 is SGDLS, CDR2 YYNGEE. The CDR3 sequence: CASSAADPDTQYF. CDR3 coding DNA: TGTGCCAGCAGCGCAGCTGATCCAGATACGCAGTATTTT.

Only a few counts were recorded for this clonotype. This sequence joins TRBV14 and TRBJ2-3, with D perhaps given as TRBD1 or TRBD2 (5 bases each). Trimming pared 3 bases from V and 1 base from J, leaving 17 bases between. Per germline, CDR1 SGHDN and CDR2 FVKESK. CDR3 length: 17 residues. The CDR3 DNA reads as TGTGCCAGCAGCCACGACAGACTTCTAGCCGGCACAGATACGCAGTATTTT. It encodes CASSHDRLLAGTDTQYF.

This clonotype has a count of ten or more. The rearrangement joins TRBV5-1 to TRBJ1-3; D gene ambiguous. This CDR3 is built from 16 residues. Germline V CDR1 and CDR2: SGHRS, YFSETQ. The ends were cut back, 4 bases at V and 2 bases at J, with 16 bases in the middle. As DNA, the CDR3 is TGCGCCAGCAGCCCGGGGTTGGGCCAGCCTGGAAACACCATATATTTT. Amino acids: CASSPGLGQPGNTIYF. The variable domain in full, with the rest retrieved from reference TRBV5-1 and TRBJ1-3, is KAGVTQTPRYLIKTRGQQVTLSCSPISGHRSVSWYQQTPGQGLQFLFEYFSETQRNKGNFPGRFSGRQFSNSRSEMNVSTLELGDSALYLCASSPGLGQPGNTIYFGEGSWLTVV.

This clonotype was found many times. The rearrangement uses TRBV5-1 and TRBJ1-5, with D maybe TRBD1 (5 bases). Germline V gene sequence: CDR1 SGHRS, CDR2 YFSETQ. Trimming left V 0 bases short and J 7 bases short, with 14 bases between. This CDR3 has 15 residues. This CDR3 is CASSLVRGRGQPQHF. CDR3 nucleotide sequence: TGCGCCAGCAGCTTGGTGAGGGGTCGAGGGCAGCCCCAGCATTTT.

The chain joins TRBV20-1 to TRBJ1-1, with a tentative D call TRBD1 (5 bases). Per germline, CDR1 DFQATT and CDR2 SNEGSKA (reference sequence). The length of the CDR3 is 14 residues. V was trimmed by 6 bases and J by 4 bases, leaving 18 bases between them. The CDR3, as DNA: TGCAGTGCGCCTCGGACTTCCGGGGGCACTGAAGCTTTCTTT. It translates to CSAPRTSGGTEAFF.

This clonotype was detected many times. The V and J genes are TRBV5-1 and TRBJ1-1, with D tentatively TRBD1 (6 bases). The CDR3 totals 13 residues. Trimming cost V 4 bases and J 1 base, with 8 bases left between them. Per the germline V gene, CDR1 is SGHRS and CDR2 is YFSETQ. The CDR3 sequence is CASSGGQNTEAFF. CDR3 coding DNA: TGCGCCAGCAGCGGGGGCCAGAACACTGAAGCTTTCTTT.

The chain uses TRBV4-1 and TRBJ2-1; D remains unclear. Germline V gene data show CDR1 as MGHRA and CDR2 as YSYEKL. This CDR3 has 15 amino acids. The ends were cut back, 4 bases at V and 2 bases at J, with 12 bases in the middle. The DNA of the CDR3 is TGCGCCAGCAGCCCCAGCGCCCTTACCTACAATGAGCAGTTCTTC. It encodes CASSPSALTYNEQFF.

This clonotype was seen ten or more times. V usage is TRBV5-1 and J usage is TRBJ2-2; TRBD1 aligns across 7 bases. Germline loops: CDR1 SGHRS, CDR2 YFSETQ. The CDR3 totals 15 residues. V shed 0 bases, J shed 1 base, and the junction held 0 bases outside the gene matches. The CDR3 loop reads CASSLGQGNTGELFF. The CDR3, as DNA: TGCGCCAGCAGCTTGGGACAGGGGAACACCGGGGAGCTGTTTTTT.

This clonotype was recorded at least ten times. V is TRBV12-3 or TRBV12-4 and J is TRBJ1-4, with D possibly being TRBD1 (6 bases). This CDR3 is built from 14 residues. V lost 2 bases to trimming and J lost 7 bases, with 11 bases between them. This CDR3 is CASSLTGSGEKLFF. In DNA form, the CDR3 reads TGTGCCAGCAGTTTAACAGGGTCAGGTGAAAAACTGTTTTTT.

This clonotype has ten or more counts. The gene calls are TRBV6-5 and TRBJ2-5, with a tentative D call TRBD2 (5 bases). The germline V and J ends were trimmed by 8 bases and 4 bases, with 14 bases remaining between them. Germline CDR1 MNHEY, CDR2 SVGAGI. This CDR3 is 13 amino acids long. The CDR3 DNA reads TGTGCCAGCGTTCTCCACCGGGGAGAGACCCAGTACTTC. Translated, it gives CASVLHRGETQYF.

The table lists this clonotype with many counts. The chain recombines TRBV19 with TRBJ2-4, with 10 nucleotides matching TRBD1. Per germline, CDR1 LNHDA and CDR2 SQIVND (reference sequence). This CDR3 is built from 19 residues. V lost 5 bases and J lost 1; bases outside the gene matches: 14. In DNA, the CDR3 is TGTGCCAGTAGTCTCACACCGACAGGGGGCGCTTCTGCCAAAAACATTCAGTACTTC. Translated: CASSLTPTGGASAKNIQYF.

The V gene is TRBV20-1, the J gene TRBJ2-7; 11 bases line up with TRBD1. Germline values: CDR1 DFQATT, CDR2 SNEGSKA (reference sequence). V dropped 6 bases and J dropped 6; count of bases not matched to a gene: 10. The CDR3 is 14 residues long. CDR3 in amino acids: CSAQGTGGLVEQYF. The CDR3 DNA follows: TGCAGTGCGCAAGGGACAGGGGGTCTAGTCGAGCAGTACTTC.

The genes are TRBV30 and TRBJ1-5, with no clear D. Deletions cut 5 bases from V and 2 bases from J, with 10 bases between. Per the germline V gene, CDR1 is GTSNPN and CDR2 is SVGIG (reference sequence). CDR3 length equals 13 residues. CDR3 residues: CAWATTGNQPQHF. DNA for the CDR3: TGTGCCTGGGCCACCACCGGCAATCAGCCCCAGCATTTT.

This clonotype was detected ten times or more. The chain has TRBV18 and TRBJ1-5; 8 bases agree with TRBD1. Germline V gene data show CDR1 as KGHSH and CDR2 as LQKENI. The CDR3 is made up of 15 amino acids. The ends lost 6 bases at V and 3 bases at J; junction bases unmatched: 7. The CDR3 is CASSRSTGDNQPQHF. For the CDR3, the DNA is TGTGCCAGCTCTCGCTCGACAGGGGACAATCAGCCCCAGCATTTT. Full variable domain (outside the CDR3, taken from reference TRBV18 and TRBJ1-5): NAGVMQNPRHLVRRRGQEARLRCSPMKGHSHVYWYRQLPEEGLKFMVYLQKENIIDESGMPKERFSAEFPKEGPSILRIQQVVRGDSAAYFCASSRSTGDNQPQHFGDGTRLSIL.

The sample holds many counts of this clonotype. The chain carries TRBV20-1 and TRBJ2-3, with D uncertain. CDR1 is DFQATT and CDR2 is SNEGSKA in the germline V gene (reference sequence). V lost 1 base, J lost 0 bases, and 8 bases lay in between. The CDR3 is 14 amino acids. The CDR3 region has the DNA TGCAGTGCTAGAGTACCGGATAGCACAGATACGCAGTATTTT. This gives the protein CSARVPDSTDTQYF.

This clonotype was seen ten or more times. The chain recombines TRBV5-1 with TRBJ2-7, with 12 bases fitting TRBD2. With V trimmed by 4 bases and J by 5 bases, 7 bases remained unmatched. The CDR3 runs 15 residues. Germline V CDR1 and CDR2: SGHRS, YFSETQ. CDR3: CASSGLAGGPNEQYF. The CDR3 nucleotides read TGCGCCAGCAGCGGTCTAGCGGGGGGGCCGAACGAGCAGTACTTC.

CDR3: CASSLEHRREKLFF. The DNA for the CDR3 is TGCGCCAGCAGCTTGGAACACCGGAGGGAAAAACTGTTTTTT. The chain is built from TRBV5-1 and TRBJ1-4; the D is unclear. Trimming left V 0 bases short and J 8 bases short, with 11 bases between. The CDR3 has 14 residues. Germline-derived CDR1 and CDR2 are SGHRS and YFSETQ.